Listed below are T cell receptor beta chains from one sample, sequenced in a study of blood T cell repertoires in COVID-19. Profiling relied on immunoSEQ multiplex PCR, and the TCRdb table lists in-frame clones only, not all of them. The table lists 100,000 or so clones, 82% of them singletons. The sample was peripheral blood. The receptors come from a man older than 75 with acute or convalescent COVID-19. Both conserved end residues are part of each CDR3. Each record gives: V gene, D gene, J gene, clone size, CDR3 protein, CDR3 DNA. A D gene is named only where the DNA matches it firmly. The size field is filled for only some rows; it gives once, few, many or a size class.

>TRBV5-1|TRBD1|TRBJ2-7|.
CASSLGTVSYEQYF
TGCGCCAGCAGCTTAGGGACAGTCTCCTACGAGCAGTACTTC
>TRBV5-1|.|TRBJ1-1|.
CASSLVAGANTEAFF
TGCGCCAGCAGCTTGGTAGCGGGAGCAAACACTGAAGCTTTCTTT
>TRBV7-2|.|TRBJ1-3|.
CASRSGVSGNTIYF
TGTGCCAGCAGGTCGGGAGTCTCTGGAAACACCATATATTTT
>TRBV2|TRBD1|TRBJ2-1|few
CASSPRDRYNEQFF
TGTGCCAGCAGTCCCCGGGACAGATACAATGAGCAGTTCTTC
>TRBV6-1|.|TRBJ1-6|.
CASSESHANSPLHF
TGTGCCAGCAGTGAGTCACATGCCAATTCACCCCTCCACTTT
>TRBV29-1|TRBD1|TRBJ2-7|.
CSVRDSIYEQYF
TGCAGCGTTCGGGACAGCATCTACGAGCAGTACTTC
>TRBV7-2|.|TRBJ2-7|.
CASSLDEYEQYF
TGTGCCAGCAGCCTCGATGAGTACGAGCAGTACTTC
>TRBV6-1|TRBD2|TRBJ2-7|.
CASKSSASGNYEQYF
TGTGCCAGCAAATCTTCAGCTAGCGGGAACTACGAGCAGTACTTC
>TRBV5-1|TRBD1|TRBJ2-2|.
CASSRTGGNTGELFF
TGCGCCAGCAGCCGTACAGGGGGGAACACCGGGGAGCTGTTTTTT
>TRBV12-5|TRBD1|TRBJ1-2|.
CASGLAPGQGSYGYTF
TGTGCTAGTGGTTTGGCCCCGGGACAGGGCAGCTATGGCTACACCTTC
>TRBV27|.|TRBJ1-1|once
CASSLSNRNTEAFF
TGTGCCAGCAGTTTATCGAACAGGAACACTGAAGCTTTCTTT
>TRBV3-1/TRBV3-2|.|TRBJ2-5|.
CASSHRGETQYF
TGTGCCAGCAGCCATAGAGGAGAGACCCAGTACTTC
>TRBV6-5|TRBD1|TRBJ1-2|.
CASSYASLGQGGGYTF
TGTGCCAGCAGTTACGCCTCTCTCGGACAGGGGGGTGGCTACACCTTC
>TRBV2|TRBD1|TRBJ1-5|.
CASSLTGPNQPQHF
TGTGCCAGCAGTTTGACAGGGCCCAATCAGCCCCAGCATTTT
>TRBV9|.|TRBJ2-3|.
CASSQGGWGDTQYF
TGTGCCAGCAGCCAGGGGGGCTGGGGAGATACGCAGTATTTT
>TRBV6-4|.|TRBJ2-4|.
CASSVDRGDIQYF
TGTGCCAGCAGTGTAGACCGCGGGGACATTCAGTACTTC
>TRBV11-2|TRBD1|TRBJ1-1|.
CASSPDRFDRAFF
TGTGCCAGCTCACCGGACAGGTTTGATCGGGCTTTCTTT
>TRBV18|TRBD1|TRBJ1-1|.
CASSSQQGRGVNTEAFF
TGTGCCAGCTCATCTCAACAGGGGAGAGGGGTGAACACTGAAGCTTTCTTT